The clone carrying this T cell receptor beta chain was counted a single time. Its target is unknown. 5'RACE template switching produced TCR cDNA carrying a universal primer site and UMIs. One entry per CDR3 protein, called by TCRdb with MiXCR from the 5' RACE reads. The table has roughly 160,000 distinct CDR3 sequences, 9.3% seen once; the top ten hold about a third. These data belong to a study of T cells after yellow fever vaccination. Whole-study results and caveats: It was the secondary response that reached its peak faster, day 5 versus 15, but it was weaker.

The source of this sequence is a man younger than 35 who received the YFV17D yellow fever vaccine. The input for sequencing was CD8+ T cells sorted from PBMCs, taken 45 days after the yellow fever booster vaccination.

CDR3 amino acids: CASSEIGTPIYEQYF. The CDR3 nucleotides are TGTGCCAGCAGTGAAATCGGCACTCCGATTTACGAGCAGTACTTC. V usage is TRBV2 and J usage is TRBJ2-7; D ambiguous. Germline V gene sequence: CDR1 SNHLY, CDR2 FYNNEI. V lost 2 bases and J lost 4, with 15 bases in between. There are 15 residues in the CDR3.